This T cell receptor (beta chain) came from a study of blood T cell repertoires in COVID-19. Across the study: The United States, Italy and Spain supplied acute and convalescent COVID-19 samples. PBMCs, B-cell-depleted T cells, or T cells were the source of the cDNA or gDNA that made up the material.

The repertoire was sequenced with immunoSEQ multiplex PCR; TCRdb's copy has only in-frame clones and lacks some. This sample has roughly 120,000 clones, with roughly four fifths found just once. This CDR3 spans 16 amino acids. J was trimmed by 3 bases and V by 0 bases; bases with no gene match: 4. Germline V CDR1 and CDR2: SGHNT, YYREEE (reference sequence). The sequencing sample was made of peripheral blood. The V gene is TRBV5-4, the J gene TRBJ2-2, with TRBD1 identical over 8 bases. The TCR was taken from a man between 65 and 85 years old with acute or convalescent COVID-19. The CDR3 region has the DNA TGTGCCAGCAGCTTGGCGGCGACAGGGGACACCGGGGAGCTGTTTTTT. Amino acids: CASSLAATGDTGELFF. Supplemented by reference TRBV5-4 and TRBJ2-2, the full variable domain reads ETGVTQSPTHLIKTRGQQVTLRCSSQSGHNTVSWYQQALGQGPQFIFQYYREEENGRGNFPPRFSGLQFPNYSSELNVNALELDDSALYLCASSLAATGDTGELFFGEGSRLTVL.